A single sample is the source of the 9 T cell receptor beta chains below, sequenced in a study of cytomegalovirus exposure and HLA in healthy donors. The PCR used 60 Vbeta and 13 Jbeta primers. The data were produced by immunoSEQ multiplex PCR, yet TCRdb's version contains in-frame clones alone and is incomplete. The sample contains fewer than 250,000 clones, around 75% of which appear only once. The specimen sequenced was PBMCs. Source of these receptors: a woman in her fifties or sixties in good health and CMV-seronegative.

The chain combines TRBV28 with TRBJ2-5; TRBD2 is a possible D gene (5 bases). Trimming cost V 5 bases and J 2 bases, with 15 bases left between them. Germline V lookup: CDR1 MDHEN, CDR2 SYDVKM. The CDR3 has 15 residues. DNA of the CDR3: TGTGCCAGCAGTGCGGCGGGCTTGGGGCAAGAGACCCAGTACTTC. Amino acids: CASSAAGLGQETQYF.

This clone was seen more than once but under ten times. The chain uses TRBV2 and TRBJ1-1; no firm D call. The CDR3 runs 15 residues. CDR1 SNHLY and CDR2 FYNNEI come from the germline V gene. Trimming took off 6 bases at V and 6 bases at J, with 20 bases between the two ends. The CDR3 protein is CASSLPLGGRAEAFF. CDR3 bases: TGTGCCAGCAGCCTCCCCCTGGGAGGGCGGGCTGAAGCTTTCTTT.

The CDR3 loop reads CASSMGLGRPGEQYF. As DNA, the CDR3 is TGTGCCAGTAGTATGGGGTTAGGACGACCAGGGGAGCAGTACTTC. The chain couples TRBV19 to TRBJ2-7; perhaps TRBD1 as D (5 bases). There are 15 residues in the CDR3. V lost 3 bases, J lost 7 bases, and 19 bases lay in between. Germline V gene lookup returns CDR1 LNHDA and CDR2 SQIVND (reference sequence).

This clone was counted a few times. The chain joins TRBV9 to TRBJ2-1; D gene ambiguous. V shed 2 bases and J shed 5 bases, with 14 bases lying between them. The V gene's germline CDR1 is SGDLS and CDR2 YYNGEE. The CDR3 consists of 15 residues. In DNA form, the CDR3 reads TGTGCCAGCAGCGTTTCGGAGTATGGCCACAATGAGCAGTTCTTC. This gives the protein CASSVSEYGHNEQFF.

This clone is a singleton in its sample. This sequence joins TRBV6-5 and TRBJ1-1; 7 bases agree with TRBD1. Losses at the gene ends were 6 bases for V and 3 bases for J; bases not matched to a gene: 4. The CDR3 loop spans 13 amino acids. Looked up from germline, CDR1 is MNHEY and CDR2 is SVGAGI. The CDR3 sequence: CASRQGPYTEAFF. The CDR3 bases are TGTGCCAGCAGACAGGGGCCCTACACTGAAGCTTTCTTT.

This rearrangement joins TRBV5-6 to TRBJ1-1; D perhaps matches TRBD1 (5 bases). From germline, CDR1 is SGHDT and CDR2 YYEEEE. The CDR3 length is 15 residues. Trimming removed 1 base from V and 1 base from J, with 11 bases in between. CDR3 sequence reads: CASSLLYQGNTEAFF. In DNA, the CDR3 is TGTGCCAGCAGCTTGCTTTACCAGGGGAACACTGAAGCTTTCTTT.

The sample holds a few counts of this clone. J is TRBJ2-5 and V is TRBV2; 7 bases match TRBD1. The CDR3 covers 14 residues. Germline loops: CDR1 SNHLY, CDR2 FYNNEI. V dropped 10 bases and J dropped 1; count of bases not matched to a gene: 9. In DNA, the CDR3 is TGTGCCATCACCGGGACAGAATTCCAAGAGACCCAGTACTTC. As protein: CAITGTEFQETQYF.

The J gene is TRBJ1-5, the V gene TRBV4-3; 8 bases agree with TRBD1. V lost 2 bases, J lost 4 bases, and 4 bases stayed unmatched. CDR3 length: 15 amino acids. The germline V gene has CDR1 LGHNA and CDR2 YSLEER. CDR3 coding DNA: TGCGCCAGCAGCCAAAGGACAGGGACAAATCAGCCCCAGCATTTT. As protein: CASSQRTGTNQPQHF.

The genes are TRBV30 and TRBJ1-1, with TRBD1 matching 9 bases. Trimming removed 0 bases from V and 5 bases from J; junction bases left unmatched: 10. The CDR3 contains 16 residues. The germline V gene has CDR1 GTSNPN and CDR2 SVGIG (reference sequence). This CDR3 reads CAWSVHIGQGSTEAFF. The CDR3 DNA follows: TGTGCCTGGAGTGTACATATCGGACAGGGGTCAACTGAAGCTTTCTTT.